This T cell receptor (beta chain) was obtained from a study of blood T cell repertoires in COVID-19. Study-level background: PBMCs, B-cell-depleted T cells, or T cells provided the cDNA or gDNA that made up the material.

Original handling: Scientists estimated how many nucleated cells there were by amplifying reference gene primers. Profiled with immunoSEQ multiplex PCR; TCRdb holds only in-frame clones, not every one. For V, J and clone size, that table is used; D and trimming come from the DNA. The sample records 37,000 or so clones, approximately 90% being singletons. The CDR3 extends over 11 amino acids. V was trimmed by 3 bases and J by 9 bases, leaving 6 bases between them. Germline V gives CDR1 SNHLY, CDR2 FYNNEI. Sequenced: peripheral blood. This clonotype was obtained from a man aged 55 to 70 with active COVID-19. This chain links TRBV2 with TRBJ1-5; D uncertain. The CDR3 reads CASSDPRPQHF. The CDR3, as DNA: TGTGCCAGCAGTGATCCGAGGCCCCAGCATTTT.